This T cell receptor beta chain was recovered during a study of cytomegalovirus exposure and HLA in healthy donors. Study background: Unique TCRs numbering 75 million to 95 million, obtained from HLA-typed donors, made up an early data release.

A remark on this clone: The antigen remains undetermined.

The CDR3 totals 17 residues. Germline trimming cut 8 bases from V and 6 bases from J; bases unmatched to any gene: 14. Germline V gene data show CDR1 as LNHDA and CDR2 as SQIVND (reference sequence). Study conclusions and caveats: In a later analysis, a genetic analysis reported fewer productive-TCR N-insertions in an Asian-associated ancestry cluster than the cohort average. A prior analysis recorded that most TCR beta V segments were productive about 90% or about 30% of the time.

In the PCR, 60 Vbeta and 13 Jbeta primers were used. Repertoires were generated with immunoSEQ multiplex PCR, while TCRdb's copy carries only in-frame clones and drops some. This repertoire shows 95,000 to 150,000 clones, 75% to 90% found once; its top ten account for more than 8%. The sequence was obtained from a man younger than 45 in good health and CMV-seropositive. Sample: PBMCs. The J gene is TRBJ2-2, the V gene TRBV19, with 11 bases identical to TRBD1. The CDR3 region is CASFTGTGGLGPGELFF. In DNA form, the CDR3 reads TGTGCCAGTTTCACCGGGACAGGGGGATTAGGTCCCGGGGAGCTGTTTTTT.